This section outlines one TCR beta chain sequence together with its context. Its antigen is not identified. Despite likely unrecorded immune exposures, the donors were nominally healthy at the time of sampling. The CDR3 is 11 amino acids. In germline, CDR1 is LNHDA, CDR2 SQIVND (reference sequence). J was trimmed by 7 bases and V by 10 bases; bases with no gene match: 4. Vbeta (60) and Jbeta (13) primers were used in the PCR. Repertoires were generated with immunoSEQ multiplex PCR, while TCRdb's copy carries only in-frame clones and drops some. Seen here are about 98,000 clones, 69% observed once, and the top ten hold less than 1.5%. The data were taken from a study of cytomegalovirus exposure and HLA in healthy donors. Notes on the study in general: For TCR beta chains, V- and J-gene trimming was later linked to a missense DCLRE1C variant. Roughly uniform depth of sequencing across donors was assumed in presence/absence analyses. Excluded: some indistinguishable V segments such as TRBV6-2 and TRBV6-3.

The V and J genes are TRBV19 and TRBJ1-2; 9 positions agree with TRBD1. This clonotype was obtained from a female donor in good health and CMV-seronegative. The sample comprised PBMCs. The CDR3 DNA follows: TGTGCCATGGGGACAGGGACTGGCTACACCTTC. Protein product: CAMGTGTGYTF.